The rows below give T cell receptor beta chains drawn from one sample of a study of control samples from healthy donors and cancer patients. Profiled with immunoSEQ multiplex PCR; TCRdb holds only in-frame clones, not every one. The data show over 100,000 clones, around nine tenths seen once. The material sequenced was blood. These receptors all come from a woman in her forties or fifties in good health. The CDR3 runs from the conserved cysteine through the conserved F or W. D genes are given only for firm matches. Size values are once, few and many counts, or a class for expanded clones, and some rows have none.

TRBJ2-3 TRBD1 NA TRBV24-1 TGTGCCACCAGTGATTTGGGGAAGGGGGCAGGAGATACGCAGTATTTT CATSDLGKGAGDTQYF
TRBJ2-1 TRBD1 NA TRBV7-9 TGTGCCAGCAGCTGGACAGGCTACAATGAGCAGTTCTTC CASSWTGYNEQFF
TRBJ2-3 TRBD2 NA TRBV24-1 TGTGCCACCGGAAGGACTAGCGGATCCACAGATACGCAGTATTTT CATGRTSGSTDTQYF
TRBJ2-2 NA NA TRBV11-2 TGTGCCAGCAGTTTAAGGGGTCGGACCGGGGAGCTGTTTTTT CASSLRGRTGELFF
TRBJ1-6 NA NA TRBV28 TGTGCCAGCAGTTTCGACTCCTTGGGCTCCTATAATTCACCCCTCCACTTT CASSFDSLGSYNSPLHF
TRBJ2-4 NA NA TRBV28 TGTGCCAGCAGAAAAAGGCTAGCCAAAAACATTCAGTACTTC CASRKRLAKNIQYF
TRBJ1-1 NA NA TRBV7-8 TGTGCCAGCAGCCCCCCCCGGTCGACGAACACTGAAGCTTTCTTT CASSPPRSTNTEAFF
TRBJ2-3 NA NA TRBV5-6 TGTGCCAGCAGCTTTTGGGGGAGCACAGATACGCAGTATTTT CASSFWGSTDTQYF
TRBJ2-1 NA NA TRBV9 TGTGCCAGCAGCGCTCTATTTACCAAACAGGGTCCAGGATTAGGTGAGCAGTTCTTC CASSALFTKQGPGLGEQFF
TRBJ2-7 NA NA TRBV30 TGTGCCTACCGGGATCTTGATCCCGGCGAGCAGTACTTC CAYRDLDPGEQYF
TRBJ2-5 NA NA TRBV6-1 TGTGCCAGCAGTGAAATAGGAACGTACCAAGAGACCCAGTACTTC CASSEIGTYQETQYF
TRBJ2-5 TRBD1 NA TRBV7-3 TGTGCCAGCAGCTTTTTAGGGGGCCGTGAGACCCAGTACTTC CASSFLGGRETQYF
TRBJ1-3 TRBD1 NA TRBV5-3 TGTGCCAGGGGACAGGGGGGAGAAAACACCATATATTTT CARGQGGENTIYF
TRBJ2-1 NA NA TRBV29-1 TGCAGCGTTGAAGTTCTGGAAGGCACTGAGCAGTTCTTC CSVEVLEGTEQFF
TRBJ2-4 NA NA TRBV18 TGTGCCAGCTCACCACCGGTGGAAAACATTCAGTACTTC CASSPPVENIQYF
TRBJ1-3 NA NA TRBV24-1 TGTGCCACCACTTTTTATTTGTCGCACACCATATATTTT CATTFYLSHTIYF
TRBJ2-2 TRBD2 NA TRBV30 TGTGCCCGTACCGGGGGGATTCCCACCGGGGAGCTGTTTTTT CARTGGIPTGELFF
TRBJ1-1 NA once TRBV7-9 TGTGCCAGCAGCTTAAATACAGGGCCGGGGGTAGGGGCTGAAGCTTTCTTT CASSLNTGPGVGAEAFF
TRBJ1-2 NA NA TRBV5-6 TGTGCCAGCAGCGGAGGACTTCTCTATGGCTACACCTTC CASSGGLLYGYTF
TRBJ2-3 NA NA TRBV5-4 TGTGCCAGCGGGTCTAGGGGAACAGATACGCAGTATTTT CASGSRGTDTQYF
TRBJ2-3 NA NA TRBV6-4 TGTGCCAGCAGTGAGGCCGCTAGAGCCGGAGCAGATACGCAGTATTTT CASSEAARAGADTQYF
TRBJ2-1 TRBD2 NA TRBV11-2 TGTGCCAGCAGCTCCAGACTAGCGGGAGTAACCGATGAGCAGTTCTTC CASSSRLAGVTDEQFF
TRBJ1-2 NA NA TRBV3-1/TRBV3-2 TGTGCCAGCAGCCCCGCCGGCTCCGACTATGGCTACACCTTC CASSPAGSDYGYTF
TRBJ2-4 NA once TRBV27 TGTGCCAGCAGTTTTGGACAGAAAAACATTCAGTACTTC CASSFGQKNIQYF
TRBJ1-1 NA NA TRBV5-1 TGCGCCAGCAGCTTGAGATGGGGATCGGGCACTGAAGCTTTCTTT CASSLRWGSGTEAFF
TRBJ2-1 TRBD2 NA TRBV5-1 TGCGCCAGCAGTTCTAGGGAGCGGGAGGTTTGGTATGAGCAGTTCTTC CASSSREREVWYEQFF
TRBJ2-1 NA NA TRBV15 TGTGCCACCAGTTCTGAGACTAGAATCCCCTACAATGAGCAGTTCTTC CATSSETRIPYNEQFF
TRBJ2-7 TRBD2 NA TRBV9 TGTGCCAGCAGCGCCGCTAGCGGGGGGGGAAACGAGCAGTACTTC CASSAASGGGNEQYF
TRBJ2-1 TRBD2 once TRBV19 TGTGCCAGTAGAAGGGTCCCCGGGACTAGCCTGAATGAGCAGTTCTTC CASRRVPGTSLNEQFF
TRBJ1-2 NA NA TRBV24-1 TGTGCCACCAGTGGAAGCTATGGCTACACCTTC CATSGSYGYTF
TRBJ1-1 TRBD1 NA TRBV7-2 TGTGCCAGCAGCCCCCGGGCAGGGGGCTTTAACACTGAAGCTTTCTTT CASSPRAGGFNTEAFF
TRBJ2-7 NA NA TRBV11-2 TGTGCCAGCAACTATCCGTTTGAAGTCGGGCAGTACTTC CASNYPFEVGQYF
TRBJ2-1 NA NA TRBV27 TGTGCCAGCAGTTTAGAGGCCTACAATGAGCAGTTCTTC CASSLEAYNEQFF
TRBJ1-1 NA NA TRBV19 TGTGCCAGTAGTGTACAGGCAGAGGGCACTGAAGCTTTCTTT CASSVQAEGTEAFF
TRBJ1-1 NA NA TRBV13 TGTGCCAGCAGCTTAAGAACAGCCTCTGAAGCTTTCTTT CASSLRTASEAFF
TRBJ1-2 TRBD1 NA TRBV7-9 TGTGCCAGCACGCAATTGCAGGGGGCTGCTGGCTACACCTTC CASTQLQGAAGYTF
TRBJ1-1 NA NA TRBV11-3 TGTGCCAGCAGCTCCTGGGGCCAATCTACCGATGAAGCTTTCTTT CASSSWGQSTDEAFF
TRBJ2-3 NA NA TRBV14 TGTGCCAGCAGCCAAGTCCCAGGGTTTACGACGTGGGGTACGCAGTATTTT CASSQVPGFTTWGTQYF
TRBJ1-1 NA NA TRBV5-1 TGCGCCAGCAGCTGGCAGAATCACACTGAAGCTTTCTTT CASSWQNHTEAFF
TRBJ1-4 TRBD1 NA TRBV4-1 TGCGCCAGCAGCCCAGACAGGGTGAATGAAAAACTGTTTTTT CASSPDRVNEKLFF
TRBJ2-2 TRBD1 NA TRBV28 TGTGCCAGCATGCAACCGGGACAGGGAAACACCGGGGAGCTGTTTTTT CASMQPGQGNTGELFF
TRBJ2-1 TRBD2 once TRBV4-3 TGCGCCAGCAGCCACCTGACTAGCGGGAGGATAAATGAGCAGTTCTTC CASSHLTSGRINEQFF
TRBJ1-4 NA NA TRBV9 TGTGCCAGCAGCGGAACGGGTGCAACTAATGAAAAACTGTTTTTT CASSGTGATNEKLFF
TRBJ1-3 NA NA TRBV4-1 TGCGCCAGCAGCCAAGTTCGGATCTCTGGAAACACCATATATTTT CASSQVRISGNTIYF
TRBJ2-7 TRBD2 NA TRBV27 TGTGCCAGCGGTTGGAGCGGGGGGGCCTCCTACGAGCAGTACTTC CASGWSGGASYEQYF
TRBJ1-5 NA NA TRBV5-4 TGTGCCAGCAGCCAGGGACAATGGGGTGGGCCCCAGCATTTT CASSQGQWGGPQHF
TRBJ1-5 NA NA TRBV5-6 TGTGCCAGCAGCTTGTCTGGGACACGCAATCAGCCCCAGCATTTT CASSLSGTRNQPQHF
TRBJ1-2 NA NA TRBV6-1 TGTGCCAGCAGTGAAGCGGGGAGAGGGCCCTTAGCTAACTATGGCTACACCTTC CASSEAGRGPLANYGYTF
TRBJ1-6 NA many TRBV7-3 TGTGCCAGCAGCGAGACAGGCGGGGATTCACCCCTCCACTTT CASSETGGDSPLHF
TRBJ1-2 NA few TRBV5-4 TGTGCCAGCAGCTTGGCCTCGGGGGTCTATGGCTACACCTTC CASSLASGVYGYTF
TRBJ2-3 TRBD2 NA TRBV11-3 TGTGCCAGCAGCTTAGTTAGCGGGGGCAGCACAGATACGCAGTATTTT CASSLVSGGSTDTQYF
TRBJ2-3 NA once TRBV7-9 TGTGCCAGCAGCTCTTCTCAAGATACGCAGTATTTT CASSSSQDTQYF